This T cell receptor (beta chain) was recorded in a study of spatial heterogeneity in lung cancer. The sample's time point: sample taken at primary tumor resection. Sequencing covered unsorted whole RNA taken from tumor, nontumor lung or frozen PBMC. In its sample, this clonotype was seen many times. TCRdb re-called the 5' RACE reads with MiXCR, one entry per CDR3 protein. This table has 4,000 to 5,000 distinct CDR3 sequences, about 9.8% appearing once. The CDR3 is 16 amino acids. The germline CDR1 and CDR2 sequences are DFQATT and SNEGSKA (reference sequence). V trimming: 3 bases; J trimming: 3 bases; junction bases outside the gene matches: 5.

The TCR originated in a male donor with early-stage non-small cell lung cancer. This chain links TRBV20-1 with TRBJ2-2; 12 nucleotides agree with TRBD2. The sequences come from PBMCs, collected at surgery. The CDR3 DNA is TGCAGTGCTAGCCGGACTAGCGGGGTTTACACCGGGGAGCTGTTTTTT. It translates to CSASRTSGVYTGELFF.